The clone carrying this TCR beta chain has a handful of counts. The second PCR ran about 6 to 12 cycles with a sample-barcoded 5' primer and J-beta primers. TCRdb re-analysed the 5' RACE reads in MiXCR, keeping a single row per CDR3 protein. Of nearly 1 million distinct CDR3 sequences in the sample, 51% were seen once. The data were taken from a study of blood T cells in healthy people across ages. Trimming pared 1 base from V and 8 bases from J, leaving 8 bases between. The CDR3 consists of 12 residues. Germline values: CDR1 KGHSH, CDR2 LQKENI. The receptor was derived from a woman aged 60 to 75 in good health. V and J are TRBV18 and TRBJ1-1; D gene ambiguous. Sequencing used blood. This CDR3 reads CASSPQVKEAFF. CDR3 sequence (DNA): TGTGCCAGCTCACCACAGGTAAAAGAAGCTTTCTTT. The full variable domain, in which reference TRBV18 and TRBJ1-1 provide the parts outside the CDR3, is NAGVMQNPRHLVRRRGQEARLRCSPMKGHSHVYWYRQLPEEGLKFMVYLQKENIIDESGMPKERFSAEFPKEGPSILRIQQVVRGDSAAYFCASSPQVKEAFFGQGTRLTVV.